What follows are 32 T cell receptor beta chains derived from one specimen sequenced in a study of control samples from healthy donors and cancer patients. Method: immunoSEQ multiplex PCR; TCRdb's copy keeps in-frame clones and lacks some. Of about 120,000 clones in the sample, 85% to 95% were seen once. Specimen: PBMCs. The source is a man older than 75 with head and neck cancer.

This chain connects TRBV5-8 to TRBJ1-1, with D perhaps TRBD1 (5 bases). This CDR3 has 13 residues. Trimming shortened V by 2 bases and J by 1 base, and 6 bases separated the two germline ends. Looked up from germline, CDR1 is SGHTS and CDR2 is YDEGEE. The CDR3: CASSLTGNTEAFF. The DNA of the CDR3 is TGTGCCAGCAGCTTAACAGGGAACACTGAAGCTTTCTTT.

The rearrangement joins TRBV5-1 to TRBJ1-5; D is unclear. V was trimmed by 4 bases and J by 5 bases, leaving 10 bases between them. This CDR3 is built from 13 residues. The V gene's germline CDR1 is SGHRS and CDR2 YFSETQ. CDR3 sequence: CASSLNADQPQHF. The CDR3 nucleotides read TGCGCCAGCAGCCTCAACGCGGATCAGCCCCAGCATTTT.

V gene TRBV15 combines with J gene TRBJ1-5; the match to TRBD1 covers 9 bases. Germline CDR1 reads LNHNV; CDR2 reads YYDKDF (reference sequence). Trimming cost V 1 base and J 7 bases; bases outside gene matches: 8. The CDR3 runs to 16 residues. The CDR3 reads CATSRGDRGTEQPQHF. Written as DNA, the CDR3 is TGTGCCACCAGCAGAGGCGACAGGGGGACTGAACAGCCCCAGCATTTT.

This rearrangement joins TRBV11-3 to TRBJ2-3; TRBD2 is a possible D gene (6 bases). The CDR3 has 14 residues. Trimming pared 2 bases from V and 3 bases from J, leaving 9 bases between. The germline CDR1 and CDR2 sequences are SGHNT and YENEEA. CDR3 loop: CASSLRGRTDTQYF. In DNA, the CDR3 is TGTGCCAGCAGCTTAAGAGGGAGGACAGATACGCAGTATTTT.

The chain has TRBV7-9 and TRBJ2-3; 7 positions agree with TRBD2. The CDR3 spans 12 residues. CDR1 is SEHNR and CDR2 is FQNEAQ in the germline V gene (reference sequence). Losses at the gene ends were 5 bases for V and 14 bases for J; bases not matched to a gene: 10. Written as DNA, the CDR3 is TGTGCCAGCAGCCGCGAGCAGCGGGACTCGTATTTT. Its translation is CASSREQRDSYF.

This clone showed up just once. The CDR3, as DNA: TGTGCCAGCACCCGACTTAGGGACACTGAAGCTTTCTTT. Its protein is CASTRLRDTEAFF. The V and J genes are TRBV2 and TRBJ1-1; D gene ambiguous. Germline V gene lookup returns CDR1 SNHLY and CDR2 FYNNEI. The CDR3 is made up of 13 amino acids. Trimming pared 7 bases from V and 3 bases from J, leaving 12 bases between.

This chain joins TRBV18 and TRBJ2-7; TRBD1 aligns across 7 bases. J lost 6 bases, V lost 0 bases, and 11 bases had no gene match. This CDR3 spans 16 amino acids. From germline, CDR1 is KGHSH and CDR2 LQKENI. The chain's CDR3 is CASSPPSSIGGGEQYF. The CDR3 DNA reads as TGTGCCAGCTCACCACCGAGTTCCATAGGGGGCGGCGAGCAGTACTTC.

This clone was recorded a few times. The chain joins TRBV15 to TRBJ2-7; 9 bases agree with TRBD1. Germline CDR1 LNHNV, CDR2 YYDKDF (reference sequence). V gave up 1 base and J gave up 2 bases; unmatched junction bases: 12. This CDR3 region has 18 residues. The CDR3 nucleotides read TGTGCCACCAGCAGAGTCGGAACCCTGGGACAGGGTGCCTACGAGCAGTACTTC. Amino acids: CATSRVGTLGQGAYEQYF.

V usage is TRBV7-2 and J usage is TRBJ2-7; 7 nucleotides match TRBD2. Germline trimming cut 0 bases from V and 7 bases from J; bases unmatched to any gene: 6. Germline V gene lookup returns CDR1 SGHTA and CDR2 FQGNSA. This CDR3 contains 14 residues. In DNA form, the CDR3 reads TGTGCCAGCAGCTTAGCGGGGAGGGCGGGTGAGCAGTACTTC. Its protein product is CASSLAGRAGEQYF.

The CDR3 nucleotides are TGCGCCAGCAGCTTGGAAGGACTCTTCTCTGGAAACACCATATATTTT. Translated, it gives CASSLEGLFSGNTIYF. The chain has TRBV5-1 and TRBJ1-3; D gene unclear. V lost 0 bases, J lost 0 bases, and 10 bases lay in between. Germline CDR1 reads SGHRS; CDR2 reads YFSETQ. The CDR3 extends over 16 amino acids.

The chain joins TRBV18 to TRBJ2-1; 7 bases agree with TRBD2. The length of the CDR3 is 19 residues. Unmatched junction bases numbered 18, after V lost 3 bases and J lost 4 bases. CDR1 KGHSH and CDR2 LQKENI come from the germline V gene. Here the CDR3 DNA reads TGTGCCAGCTCACCTTCCTTGGGGAGGGAAAAGGGACGATACAATGAGCAGTTCTTC. It translates to CASSPSLGREKGRYNEQFF.

The chain is built from TRBV13 and TRBJ2-3; D ambiguous. Germline loops: CDR1 PRHDT, CDR2 FYEKMQ (reference sequence). The CDR3 is 11 amino acids. Between the trimmed V and J ends, which lost 2 bases and 5 bases, there was a span of 2 bases. The CDR3 region has the DNA TGTGCCAGCAGCTTACAAGATACGCAGTATTTT. It codes for CASSLQDTQYF. Variable domain in full (rest from reference TRBV13 and TRBJ2-3): AAGVIQSPRHLIKEKRETATLKCYPIPRHDTVYWYQQGPGQDPQFLISFYEKMQSDKGSIPDRFSAQQFSDYHSELNMSSLELGDSALYFCASSLQDTQYFGPGTRLTVL.

This clone was observed once. The chain couples TRBV7-8 to TRBJ2-5; no reliable D call. This CDR3 has 14 amino acids. CDR1 is SGHVS, CDR2 FQNEAQ, per germline. The ends were cut back, 3 bases at V and 7 bases at J, with 15 bases in the middle. The CDR3 DNA is TGTGCCAGCAGCTTGACCAGCCCTAGAGGGACCCAGTACTTC. Its protein product is CASSLTSPRGTQYF.

This chain connects TRBV12-3 or TRBV12-4 to TRBJ1-4; D uncertain. This CDR3 region has 13 residues. Deletions cut 7 bases from V and 4 bases from J, with 10 bases between. Here the CDR3 reads CASNWKRNEKLFF. CDR3 nucleotides: TGTGCCAGCAACTGGAAGCGTAATGAAAAACTGTTTTTT.

CDR3 coding DNA: TGCGCCAGCAGCTTGTTGGGTTTTGACTATGGCTACACCTTC. Protein: CASSLLGFDYGYTF. The V gene is TRBV5-1, the J gene TRBJ1-2; no reliable D call. The CDR3 is 14 residues long. V was clipped by 1 base and J by 3 bases, with 10 bases between them. Germline V CDR1 and CDR2: SGHRS, YFSETQ.

The chain uses TRBV7-6 and TRBJ2-2; possibly TRBD2 for D (6 bases). This CDR3 region has 17 residues. The germline V and J ends were trimmed by 2 bases and 0 bases, with 13 bases remaining between them. Germline V lookup: CDR1 SGHVS, CDR2 FNYEAQ. The CDR3 coding sequence is TGTGCCAGCAGCTTACTAGCCAGGACTACGAACACCGGGGAGCTGTTTTTT. It is translated as CASSLLARTTNTGELFF. Using reference TRBV7-6 and TRBJ2-2 for the parts outside the CDR3, the full variable domain is GAGVSQSPRYKVTKRGQDVALRCDPISGHVSLYWYRQALGQGPEFLTYFNYEAQQDKSGLPNDRFSAERPEGSISTLTIQRTEQRDSAMYRCASSLLARTTNTGELFFGEGSRLTVL.

The CDR3 DNA reads as TGTGCCAGCAGCCAAGGCGCGGGGGGGCAAGAGACCCAGTACTTC. Translating it yields CASSQGAGGQETQYF. This sequence joins TRBV3-1 (or the pseudogene TRBV3-2) and TRBJ2-5; TRBD2 agrees at 9 bases. Looked up from germline, CDR1 is LGHDT and CDR2 is YNNKEL (reference sequence). Trimming cost V 1 base and J 2 bases; bases outside gene matches: 2. There are 15 residues in the CDR3.

The chain has TRBV29-1 and TRBJ2-3, with D tentatively TRBD2 (5 bases). CDR1 is SQVTM, CDR2 ANQGSEA, per germline. Trimming shortened V by 6 bases and J by 6 bases, and 7 bases separated the two germline ends. The CDR3 spans 10 residues. CDR3 bases: TGCAGCGTGACTACGGATACGCAGTATTTT. It translates to CSVTTDTQYF.

The chain links TRBV5-1 to TRBJ2-3, with D possibly being TRBD2 (7 bases). From germline, CDR1 is SGHRS and CDR2 YFSETQ. This CDR3 contains 15 residues. The ends were cut back, 4 bases at V and 1 base at J, with 13 bases in the middle. As DNA, the CDR3 is TGCGCCAGCAGCCCAGGGGAGGGCGGCACAGATACGCAGTATTTT. It specifies CASSPGEGGTDTQYF.

The V call is TRBV15, the J call TRBJ2-7; 8 bases fit TRBD2. Germline V lookup: CDR1 LNHNV, CDR2 YYDKDF (reference sequence). The V segment lost 5 bases and the J segment 4 bases; nucleotides outside the gene matches: 7. The CDR3 is 14 amino acids. The CDR3 is CATSPGLARYEQYF. The CDR3 region has the DNA TGTGCCACCAGCCCTGGACTAGCAAGGTACGAGCAGTACTTC.

The chain employs TRBV11-1 and TRBJ2-3; weak D call: TRBD1 (5 bases). The CDR3 extends over 15 amino acids. Trimming removed 6 bases from V and 1 base from J, with 14 bases in between. CDR1 is SGHAT and CDR2 is FQDESV in the germline V gene (reference sequence). CDR3 nucleotide sequence: TGTGCCAGCAGATACAGGTCATGGGGCACAGATACGCAGTATTTT. It specifies CASRYRSWGTDTQYF.

This clone is a singleton in its sample. The chain has TRBV5-4 and TRBJ2-1, with D hard to call. From germline, CDR1 is SGHNT and CDR2 YYREEE (reference sequence). This CDR3 contains 12 residues. Trimming stripped 0 bases from V and 11 bases from J, with 9 bases between. The CDR3 DNA is TGTGCCAGCAGCTTGGGGTCGGGCAAGCAGTTCTTC. Amino acid sequence: CASSLGSGKQFF.

The V and J genes are TRBV5-6 and TRBJ2-1; possible D gene TRBD1, 5 bases. This CDR3 has 15 residues. Per the germline V gene, CDR1 is SGHDT and CDR2 is YYEEEE. Between the trimmed V and J ends, which lost 4 bases and 2 bases, there was a span of 13 bases. This CDR3 reads CASSAVTGPYNEQFF. The CDR3 nucleotides read TGTGCCAGCAGCGCTGTCACAGGCCCCTACAATGAGCAGTTCTTC.

The chain uses TRBV27 and TRBJ2-7, with D possibly matching TRBD1 (5 bases). This CDR3 contains 13 residues. With 3 bases removed from V and 5 bases from J, the gap between germline ends came to 11 bases. Germline V gene sequence: CDR1 MNHEY, CDR2 SMNVEV (reference sequence). The CDR3 DNA reads TGTGCCAGCAGTTTGGCAGGGCGGCACGAGCAGTACTTC. Its protein product is CASSLAGRHEQYF.

This clone was observed once. The gene calls are TRBV6-4 and TRBJ2-5, with TRBD2 as a possible D gene (6 bases). The germline CDR1 and CDR2 sequences are MRHNA and SNTAGT. Trimming shortened V by 6 bases and J by 1 base, and 27 bases separated the two germline ends. The CDR3 is 19 amino acids. The CDR3 sequence is CASRGGAALVERGQETQYF. CDR3 DNA: TGTGCCAGCAGAGGAGGGGCAGCTCTGGTAGAAAGGGGCCAAGAGACCCAGTACTTC.

This clone was detected a few times. This chain connects TRBV6-5 to TRBJ2-1; D not resolved. The CDR3 consists of 11 residues. The V end lost 6 bases, the J end lost 3 bases, and 3 bases lay between the germline ends. The germline V gene has CDR1 MNHEY and CDR2 SVGAGI. In DNA form, the CDR3 reads TGTGCCAGCAGGGGCTACAATGAGCAGTTCTTC. Protein product: CASRGYNEQFF.

The rearrangement uses TRBV27 and TRBJ1-2; D may be TRBD1 (5 bases). The V gene lost 2 bases and the J gene lost 7 bases, with 14 bases spanning the gap. There are 14 residues in the CDR3. Germline-derived CDR1 and CDR2 are MNHEY and SMNVEV (reference sequence). The CDR3, as DNA: TGTGCCAGCAGTTTACTCCGAGGGGATGGTGGCTACACCTTC. This codes for CASSLLRGDGGYTF.

This chain uses TRBV29-1 with TRBJ1-5; no clear D. The CDR3 extends over 12 amino acids. Germline CDR1 reads SQVTM; CDR2 reads ANQGSEA. Trimming removed 7 bases at V and 8 bases at J, with 15 bases between. CDR3 protein: CSAGKKGEPQHF. CDR3 nucleotide sequence: TGCAGCGCTGGTAAAAAGGGCGAGCCCCAGCATTTT.

The CDR3 coding sequence is TGCGCCAGTGGGGGACCTGGCAATCAGCCCCAGCATTTT. Encoded protein: CASGGPGNQPQHF. This chain links TRBV10-1 with TRBJ1-5; TRBD1 might be the D (5 bases). The V gene's germline CDR1 is WNHNN and CDR2 SYGVQD (reference sequence). This CDR3 comprises 13 residues. The V and J ends lost 9 bases and 2 bases respectively, with 11 bases between them.

The CDR3 region has the DNA TGTGCCAGTAGTATAGATGTGGACAGATTTACAGATACGCAGTATTTT. Protein: CASSIDVDRFTDTQYF. J is TRBJ2-3 and V is TRBV19, with TRBD1 as a possible D gene (6 bases). Per germline, CDR1 LNHDA and CDR2 SQIVND (reference sequence). Deletions cut 0 bases from V and 3 bases from J, with 13 bases between. The CDR3 totals 16 residues.

The chain combines TRBV6-5 with TRBJ2-7; D might be TRBD2 (5 bases). The CDR3 loop spans 13 amino acids. V was pared by 5 bases and J by 0 bases, with 8 bases between. Germline V gene lookup returns CDR1 MNHEY and CDR2 SVGAGI. Here the CDR3 DNA reads TGTGCCAGCAGTCGGCGGGTCTCCTACGAGCAGTACTTC. It translates to CASSRRVSYEQYF.

V gene TRBV3-1 (or the pseudogene TRBV3-2) combines with J gene TRBJ2-3; a possible D gene is TRBD2 (5 bases). Trimming pared 6 bases from V and 5 bases from J, leaving 15 bases between. The germline gives CDR1 LGHDT, CDR2 YNNKEL (reference sequence). The CDR3 length is 14 residues. DNA of the CDR3: TGTGCCAGCAGACCCAGCGGCCTGGGAGATACGCAGTATTTT. Encoded protein: CASRPSGLGDTQYF.